The clone carrying this TCR beta chain was detected only once. Antigen unknown. The data stem from a study of cytomegalovirus exposure and HLA in healthy donors. The wider study: Researchers found that roughly 81% of around 400 genotyped donors fell within the Caucasian-associated ancestry cluster.

The CDR3 covers 17 residues. V dropped 0 bases and J dropped 5; count of bases not matched to a gene: 11. CDR1 and CDR2 from the germline V gene are MGHRA and YSYEKL. The PCR contained 60 Vbeta and 13 Jbeta primers. Clones were sequenced by immunoSEQ multiplex PCR, and TCRdb holds only the in-frame ones, with some missing. The data contain hundreds of thousands of clones, 60% to 85% of them seen just once; the ten biggest clones take up 15%. Findings of the study overall: Sequence variants that were highly shared formed a cluster that was likely a sequencing artifact. The authors excluded some V segments, including TRBV6-2 and TRBV6-3, as indistinguishable. Previously analyzed data showed that most TCR beta V segments were productive at a frequency of about 87% or about 30%.

The J gene is TRBJ2-5, the V gene TRBV4-1; TRBD2 matches 8 bases. The source material was PBMCs. The sequence came from a man aged 35 to 55 in good health and CMV-seronegative. CDR3 amino acids: CASSQDTLAVRGETQYF. The CDR3 nucleotides read TGCGCCAGCAGCCAAGATACACTAGCGGTCCGAGGGGAGACCCAGTACTTC.